The 10 T cell receptor beta chains given below trace back to one sample, sequenced in a study of T-cell memory formation after mild COVID-19. TCRdb independently ran MiXCR on the 5' RACE reads; one entry per CDR3 protein. The table shows 130,000 to 150,000 distinct CDR3 sequences, with 15% to 20% occurring only once. Sequencing was performed on PBMCs or a T cell subset sorted from them (not recorded which). The receptors were sampled from an adult woman who had mild COVID-19 (a few samples of this study predate the infection). Cell type and time point are not known.

The chain has TRBV7-9 and TRBJ2-2; weak D call: TRBD1 (6 bases). Trimming removed 5 bases from V and 4 bases from J, with 14 bases in between. CDR1 and CDR2 (germline): SEHNR, FQNEAQ (reference sequence). The CDR3 length is 15 residues. The CDR3 reads CASSLTGDRTGELFF. The CDR3 bases are TGTGCCAGCAGCCTGACAGGAGACCGCACCGGGGAGCTGTTTTTT.

V and J are TRBV14 and TRBJ2-2, with D perhaps TRBD2 (5 bases). V was clipped by 3 bases and J by 3 bases, with 20 bases between them. The germline V gene encodes CDR1 SGHDN and CDR2 FVKESK. The length of the CDR3 is 18 residues. The DNA of the CDR3 is TGTGCCAGCAGCCAGCAAAATCTTGCCCTCGGGGACACCGGGGAGCTGTTTTTT. Residues: CASSQQNLALGDTGELFF.

This clonotype was seen more than once but under ten times. The rearrangement joins TRBV3-1 to TRBJ2-7; unclear D gene. The CDR3 totals 15 residues. CDR1 LGHDT and CDR2 YNNKEL come from the germline V gene (reference sequence). V was shortened by 4 bases and J by 7 bases, with 20 bases between the two germline ends. Here the CDR3 reads CASSPGRAQLGEQYF. The CDR3 DNA reads as TGTGCCAGCAGCCCCGGGCGCGCCCAACTGGGGGAGCAGTACTTC.

This chain links TRBV15 with TRBJ1-3, with D possibly matching TRBD1 (5 bases). Per germline, CDR1 LNHNV and CDR2 YYDKDF (reference sequence). V was pared by 3 bases and J by 2 bases, with 11 bases between. This CDR3 region has 15 residues. The DNA for the CDR3 is TGTGCCACCAGCAGGGCAGGGTCGCCTGGAAACACCATATATTTT. Amino acids: CATSRAGSPGNTIYF.

This clonotype was counted once. This chain uses TRBV15 with TRBJ1-1; a possible D gene is TRBD1 (5 bases). Deletions cut 0 bases from V and 0 bases from J, with 17 bases between. The CDR3 is 18 amino acids. CDR1 is LNHNV, CDR2 YYDKDF, per germline (reference sequence). CDR3 sequence: CATSRDSARQRMNTEAFF. The CDR3 coding sequence is TGTGCCACCAGCAGAGATTCCGCGAGACAGAGAATGAACACTGAAGCTTTCTTT.

This clonotype has only a few counts. The rearrangement links TRBV20-1 to TRBJ2-7, with TRBD2 matching over 9 bases. The CDR3 spans 13 residues. V was clipped by 3 bases and J by 10 bases; unmatched bases: 10. Germline CDR1 reads DFQATT; CDR2 reads SNEGSKA (reference sequence). The CDR3 reads CSARGLALHRQYF. CDR3 bases: TGCAGTGCTAGGGGACTAGCCCTTCACCGACAGTACTTC.

The CDR3 coding sequence is TGTGCCAGCAGTTACTCCTTGGCGACAGACACCTACGAGCAGTACTTC. Its translation: CASSYSLATDTYEQYF. The chain couples TRBV6-5 to TRBJ2-7, with D possibly matching TRBD1 (5 bases). Per the germline V gene, CDR1 is MNHEY and CDR2 is SVGAGI. The CDR3 runs 16 residues. V lost 0 bases and J lost 2, with 14 bases in between.

The chain has TRBV12-3 or TRBV12-4 and TRBJ2-1; D is ambiguous. V gave up 6 bases and J gave up 5 bases, with 2 bases separating them. The CDR3 runs 10 residues. CDR3 loop: CASRNNEQFF. DNA for the CDR3: TGTGCCAGCAGGAACAATGAGCAGTTCTTC.

The chain joins TRBV6-6 to TRBJ2-1; 9 nucleotides match TRBD2. Per germline, CDR1 MNHNY and CDR2 SVGAGI (reference sequence). V was clipped by 8 bases and J by 9 bases; unmatched bases: 11. The CDR3 runs to 14 residues. The CDR3 DNA sequence: TGTGCCAGCCGCAGGACTAGCGAGTGGGGTGAGCAGTTCTTC. Residues: CASRRTSEWGEQFF.

V gene TRBV5-1 combines with J gene TRBJ1-6; perhaps TRBD1 as D (6 bases). Germline V gives CDR1 SGHRS, CDR2 YFSETQ. The length of the CDR3 is 17 residues. V dropped 3 bases and J dropped 0 bases, with 13 bases sitting between them. In nucleotides, the CDR3 is TGCGCCAGCAGCTCTGGACAGAGGAGCTCCTATAATTCACCCCTCCACTTT. Amino acids: CASSSGQRSSYNSPLHF.